These 2 T cell receptor beta chains share one sample of origin, sequenced in a study of beta chain features in type 1 diabetes. Expressed TCRB transcripts were sequenced because the entire RNA isolate underwent reverse transcription. TCRdb's copy holds only in-frame clones and misses some; the assay was immunoSEQ multiplex PCR. The profile shows under 900,000 clones, about a sixth of them singletons. What was sequenced was naive CD4+ T cells from blood. Receptors originate from a woman aged 18-29 years in good health.

The gene calls are TRBV27 and TRBJ1-1; TRBD1 is a possible D gene (6 bases). With 3 bases removed from V and 2 bases from J, the gap between germline ends came to 10 bases. The V gene's germline CDR1 is MNHEY and CDR2 SMNVEV (reference sequence). There are 14 residues in the CDR3. CDR3 sequence (DNA): TGTGCCAGCAGTTTTGTCAGGGGCAACACTGAAGCTTTCTTT. Its translation is CASSFVRGNTEAFF.

J is TRBJ1-5 and V is TRBV7-6; D remains unclear. The CDR3 is 12 amino acids. Trimming pared 4 bases from V and 3 bases from J, leaving 4 bases between. Germline CDR1 is SGHVS and CDR2 is FNYEAQ. The CDR3 loop reads CASSSFNQPQHF. CDR3 nucleotide sequence: TGTGCCAGCAGCTCGTTCAATCAGCCCCAGCATTTT.